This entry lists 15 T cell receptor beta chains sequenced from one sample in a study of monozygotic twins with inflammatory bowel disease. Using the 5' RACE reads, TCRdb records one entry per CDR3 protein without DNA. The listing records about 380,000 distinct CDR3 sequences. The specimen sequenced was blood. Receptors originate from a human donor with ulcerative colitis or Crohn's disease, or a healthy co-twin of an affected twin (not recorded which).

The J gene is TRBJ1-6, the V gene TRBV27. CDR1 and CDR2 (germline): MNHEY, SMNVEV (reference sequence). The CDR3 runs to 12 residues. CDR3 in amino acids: CASSTDISPLHF.

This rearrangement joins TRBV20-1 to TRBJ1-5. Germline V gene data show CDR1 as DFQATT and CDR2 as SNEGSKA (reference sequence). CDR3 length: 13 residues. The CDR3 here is CSARIQLNQPQHF.

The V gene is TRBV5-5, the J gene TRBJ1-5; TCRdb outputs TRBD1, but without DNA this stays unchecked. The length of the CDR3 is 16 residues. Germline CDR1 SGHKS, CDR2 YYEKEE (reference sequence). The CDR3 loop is CASSGEQGWSNQPQHF. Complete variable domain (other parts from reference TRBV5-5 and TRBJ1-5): DAGVTQSPTHLIKTRGQQVTLRCSPISGHKSVSWYQQVLGQGPQFIFQYYEKEERGRGNFPDRFSARQFPNYSSELNVNALLLGDSALYLCASSGEQGWSNQPQHFGDGTRLSIL.

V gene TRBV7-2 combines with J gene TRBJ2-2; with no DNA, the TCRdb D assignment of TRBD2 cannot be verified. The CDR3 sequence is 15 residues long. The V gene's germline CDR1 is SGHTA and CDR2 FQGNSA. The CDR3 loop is CASTSGQGLIGELFF.

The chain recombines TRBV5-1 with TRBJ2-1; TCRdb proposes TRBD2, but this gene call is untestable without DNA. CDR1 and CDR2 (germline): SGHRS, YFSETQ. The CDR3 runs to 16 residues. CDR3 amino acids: CASSLAITSGYNEQFF.

The CDR3 here is CASSSRTGGNYEQYF. The rearrangement links TRBV7-2 to TRBJ2-7; there is no DNA to check the TCRdb D call of TRBD1. This CDR3 comprises 15 residues. Germline assignment: CDR1 SGHTA and CDR2 FQGNSA. Supplemented by reference TRBV7-2 and TRBJ2-7, the full variable domain reads GAGVSQSPSNKVTEKGKDVELRCDPISGHTALYWYRQSLGQGLEFLIYFQGNSAPDKSGLPSDRFSAERTGGSVSTLTIQRTQQEDSAVYLCASSSRTGGNYEQYFGPGTRLTVT.

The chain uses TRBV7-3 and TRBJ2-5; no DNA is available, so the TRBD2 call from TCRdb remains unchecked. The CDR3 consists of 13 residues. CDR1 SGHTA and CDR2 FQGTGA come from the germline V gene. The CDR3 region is CASSLGPPETQYF.

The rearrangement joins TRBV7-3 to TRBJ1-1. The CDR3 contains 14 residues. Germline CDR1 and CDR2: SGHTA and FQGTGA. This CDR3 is CASSLTSQNTEAFF.

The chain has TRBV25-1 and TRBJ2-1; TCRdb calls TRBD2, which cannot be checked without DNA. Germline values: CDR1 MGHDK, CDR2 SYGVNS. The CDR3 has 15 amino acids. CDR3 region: CASSLGGGVINEQFF.

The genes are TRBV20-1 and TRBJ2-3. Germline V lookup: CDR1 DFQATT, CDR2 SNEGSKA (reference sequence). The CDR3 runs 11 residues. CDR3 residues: CSARRPDTQYF.

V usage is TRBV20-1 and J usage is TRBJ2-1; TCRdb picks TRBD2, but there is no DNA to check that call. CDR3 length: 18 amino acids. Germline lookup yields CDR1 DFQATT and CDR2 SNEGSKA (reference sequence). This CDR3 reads CSATSPPREGVVRNEQFF.

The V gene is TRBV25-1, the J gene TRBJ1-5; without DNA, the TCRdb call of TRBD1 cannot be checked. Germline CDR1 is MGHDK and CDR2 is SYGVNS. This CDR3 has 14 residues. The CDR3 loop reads CASSTTGSNQPQHF.

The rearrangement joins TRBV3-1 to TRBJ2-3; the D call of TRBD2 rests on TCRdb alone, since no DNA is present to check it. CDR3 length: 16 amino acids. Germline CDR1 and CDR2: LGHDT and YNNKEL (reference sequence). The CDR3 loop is CASSRRSITSGDTQYF.

CDR3 amino acids: CASSLLASGVRNEQFF. The chain is built from TRBV7-7 and TRBJ2-1; TCRdb's D gene call, TRBD2, goes unchecked for lack of DNA. In germline, CDR1 is SSHAT, CDR2 FNYEAQ (reference sequence). The CDR3 sequence is 16 residues long.

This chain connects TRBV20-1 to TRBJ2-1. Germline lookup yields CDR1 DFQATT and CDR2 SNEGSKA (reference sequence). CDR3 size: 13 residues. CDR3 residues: CSARDPLTIEQFF.